This T cell receptor beta chain is drawn from a study of T-cell reconstitution after alpha-beta-depleted transplantation in children. Study conclusions and caveats: Approximately two months post-transplant, alpha-beta T cells reportedly originated from several hundred expanded graft clones. Newly produced T cells mostly provided counts and TCRbeta diversity after one year, as hyperexpanded clones declined. In some patients, recipient T cells and intrathymic progenitors surviving conditioning explained high day-60 diversity.

Unique molecular identifiers featured in how the TCRbeta library was prepared. From the PCR reads, TCRdb called clonotypes with MiXCR, one entry per CDR3 protein. This table holds under 300,000 distinct CDR3 sequences, around a tenth found once. Trimming took 3 bases from V and 0 from J; bases not matched to a gene: 2. CDR3 length equals 16 residues. The germline V gene encodes CDR1 SGHTA and CDR2 FQGNSA. This clonotype was recorded at least ten times. Its antigen is unknown. Here the sequenced sample was peripheral blood, taken 180 days after TCRalphabeta/CD19-depleted stem cell transplant. The sequence derives from a male patient between 2 and 15 years old who had a stem cell transplant for chronic granulomatous disease, so the T cells may come from the graft donor. The V call is TRBV7-2, the J call TRBJ2-1; 10 nucleotides line up with TRBD2. The CDR3, as DNA: TGTGCCAGCAGCTTTAGACTAGCGGGCTCCTACAATGAGCAGTTCTTC. This translates into CASSFRLAGSYNEQFF.